The 11 T cell receptor beta chains in this list originate from one sample, sequenced in a study of control samples from healthy donors and cancer patients. Measured with immunoSEQ multiplex PCR; TCRdb has only the in-frame clones, and not every one. In the table there are about 170,000 clones, 88% of which are singletons. The sample consisted of blood. These TCRs come from a woman in her thirties in good health.

On this clone itself: The sample holds other DNA sequences that translate to the same CDR3. The chain carries TRBV9 and TRBJ1-1; D is undetermined. Germline CDR1 and CDR2: SGDLS and YYNGEE. This CDR3 contains 13 residues. The germline V and J ends were trimmed by 0 bases and 1 base, with 4 bases remaining between them. In DNA, the CDR3 is TGTGCCAGCAGCGTAGGAACGAACACTGAAGCTTTCTTT. Translation gives CASSVGTNTEAFF.

The V call is TRBV7-9, the J call TRBJ2-7, with 11 positions matching TRBD2. The V segment lost 7 bases and the J segment 2 bases; nucleotides outside the gene matches: 7. This CDR3 has 15 amino acids. Germline loops: CDR1 SEHNR, CDR2 FQNEAQ (reference sequence). CDR3 DNA: TGTGCCAGCACAACGCTAGCGGGAGGTACCTACGAGCAGTACTTC. Translated: CASTTLAGGTYEQYF.

This chain connects TRBV5-6 to TRBJ2-1; D tentatively reads TRBD1 or TRBD2 (5 bases each). The germline V gene has CDR1 SGHDT and CDR2 YYEEEE. V was cut by 4 bases and J by 2 bases, with 13 bases left in between. The CDR3 sequence is 15 residues long. DNA of the CDR3: TGTGCCAGCAGCATCACCGGGACGGCCTACAATGAGCAGTTCTTC. It yields the protein CASSITGTAYNEQFF.

The chain joins TRBV5-1 to TRBJ2-7; tentatively, D is TRBD2 (5 bases). V shed 0 bases and J shed 6 bases, with 10 bases lying between them. Germline assignment: CDR1 SGHRS and CDR2 YFSETQ. This CDR3 has 13 amino acids. The DNA of the CDR3 is TGCGCCAGCAGCTTGGCTCCGGGGAGCGAGCAGTACGTC. This codes for CASSLAPGSEQYV.

The chain employs TRBV19 and TRBJ1-5, with D hard to call. CDR1 is LNHDA and CDR2 is SQIVND in the germline V gene (reference sequence). This CDR3 has 13 residues. Trimming removed 7 bases at V and 0 bases at J, with 7 bases between. CDR3 in amino acids: CASTLNSNQPQHF. CDR3 DNA sequence: TGTGCCAGTACTCTAAATAGCAATCAGCCCCAGCATTTT.

This chain uses TRBV28 with TRBJ1-6; D remains unclear. Germline lookup yields CDR1 MDHEN and CDR2 SYDVKM. V was trimmed by 7 bases and J by 6 bases, leaving 16 bases between them. This CDR3 has 15 residues. The CDR3 sequence is CASTPGGGINSPLHF. As DNA, the CDR3 is TGTGCCAGCACCCCCGGAGGCGGGATTAATTCACCCCTCCACTTT.

V gene TRBV5-7 combines with J gene TRBJ2-5; D may correspond to TRBD1 or TRBD2 (5 bases each). TRBV5-7 is reported as an ORF; its role is uncertain. The CDR3 totals 16 residues. Trimming left V 4 bases short and J 2 bases short, with 18 bases between. The CDR3 DNA sequence: TGTGCCAGCAGCATACCGGGACGCTTGCTTCAAGAGACCCAGTACTTC. This translates into CASSIPGRLLQETQYF.

The sample holds one count of this clone. The V gene is TRBV19, the J gene TRBJ2-1; TRBD2 might be the D (5 bases). Germline V gene sequence: CDR1 LNHDA, CDR2 SQIVND (reference sequence). V was shortened by 7 bases and J by 4 bases, with 11 bases between the two germline ends. This CDR3 spans 13 amino acids. The CDR3 sequence: CASTDRGYNEQFF. The CDR3 DNA is TGTGCCAGTACCGATCGGGGATACAATGAGCAGTTCTTC.

The chain is built from TRBV29-1 and TRBJ1-1; D not certain. This CDR3 has 14 amino acids. The V and J ends lost 5 bases and 2 bases respectively, with 15 bases between them. Germline V CDR1 and CDR2: SQVTM, ANQGSEA. The DNA of the CDR3 is TGCAGCGTTCATTACAACGACCTAAACACTGAAGCTTTCTTT. This gives the protein CSVHYNDLNTEAFF. The full variable domain, in which reference TRBV29-1 and TRBJ1-1 provide the parts outside the CDR3, is SAVISQKPSRDICQRGTSLTIQCQVDSQVTMMFWYRQQPGQSLTLIATANQGSEATYESGFVIDKFPISRPNLTFSTLTVSNMSPEDSSIYLCSVHYNDLNTEAFFGQGTRLTVV.

This rearrangement joins TRBV7-9 to TRBJ2-2; D is ambiguous. CDR3 length: 15 residues. The germline V gene encodes CDR1 SEHNR and CDR2 FQNEAQ (reference sequence). Trimming took off 5 bases at V and 4 bases at J, with 14 bases between the two ends. In DNA form, the CDR3 reads TGTGCCAGCAGCGTGCCTGAGAGGCCCACCGGGGAGCTGTTTTTT. This encodes CASSVPERPTGELFF. The whole variable domain, filled in from reference TRBV7-9 and TRBJ2-2, reads DTGVSQNPRHKITKRGQNVTFRCDPISEHNRLYWYRQTLGQGPEFLTYFQNEAQLEKSRLLSDRFSAERPKGSFSTLEIQRTEQGDSAMYLCASSVPERPTGELFFGEGSRLTVL.

The gene calls are TRBV5-6 and TRBJ1-5; 9 bases map to TRBD1. Trimming took 4 bases from V and 7 from J; bases not matched to a gene: 9. The CDR3 is 15 amino acids. Germline V gene data show CDR1 as SGHDT and CDR2 as YYEEEE. Here the CDR3 reads CASSPGTGKGQPQHF. CDR3 DNA: TGTGCCAGCAGCCCCGGGACAGGGAAAGGGCAGCCCCAGCATTTT.